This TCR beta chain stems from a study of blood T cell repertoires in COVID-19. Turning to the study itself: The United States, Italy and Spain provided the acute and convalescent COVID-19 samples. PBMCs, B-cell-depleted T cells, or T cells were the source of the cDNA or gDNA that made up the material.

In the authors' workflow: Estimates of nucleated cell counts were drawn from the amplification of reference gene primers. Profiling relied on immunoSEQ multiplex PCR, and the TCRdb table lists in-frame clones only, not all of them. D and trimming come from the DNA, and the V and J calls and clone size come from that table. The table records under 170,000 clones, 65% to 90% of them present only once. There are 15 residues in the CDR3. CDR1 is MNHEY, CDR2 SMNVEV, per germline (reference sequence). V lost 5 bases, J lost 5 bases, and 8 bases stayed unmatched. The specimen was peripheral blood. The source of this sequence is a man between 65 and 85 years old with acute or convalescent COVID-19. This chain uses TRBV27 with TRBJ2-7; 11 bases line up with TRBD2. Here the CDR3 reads CASSPLAGGVNEQYF. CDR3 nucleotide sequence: TGTGCCAGCAGTCCCTTAGCGGGAGGGGTCAACGAGCAGTACTTC.